This record looks at one T cell receptor beta chain sequence and its context. This sample stems from a study of blood T cell repertoires in COVID-19. Study in general: T cells, B-cell-depleted T cells, or PBMCs supplied cDNA or gDNA.

V lost 7 bases, J lost 2 bases, and 11 bases lay in between. This CDR3 spans 13 amino acids. The germline V gene has CDR1 SNHLY and CDR2 FYNNEI. Method: immunoSEQ multiplex PCR; TCRdb's copy keeps in-frame clones and lacks some. The sample has around 480,000 clones; about nine tenths are singletons. Participant age was roughly 18 to 89 years, and participants resided in about 25 US areas. Before being deemed recovered, Cohort 3 donors had two negative PCRs, clearance, or symptom resolution. This clonotype was sampled from a woman under 30 who had recovered from COVID-19. Sequenced sample: PBMCs or T cells enriched from blood (not recorded which). The V gene is TRBV2, the J gene TRBJ1-1; D unclear. The CDR3 loop is CASTTETNTEAFF. The CDR3 nucleotides are TGTGCCAGCACTACGGAGACCAACACTGAAGCTTTCTTT.